This is a list of T cell receptor beta chains from one sample in a study of blood T cell repertoires in COVID-19. Some clones are missing from TCRdb's copy, which holds only in-frame ones; the method was immunoSEQ multiplex PCR. The data hold around 200,000 clones, with nearly 85% observed a single time. Sequences were obtained from peripheral blood. The receptors stem from a young woman with COVID-19, enrolled during active disease. Each CDR3 is given with its conserved first and last residue. The D gene is left open where the match is weak. Clone size appears in some rows only: once, few, many, or a class for an expanded clone.

>TRBV9|.|.|TRBJ2-1
CASSYSLTSSSYNEQFF
TGTGCCAGCAGCTATTCTTTAACGTCGAGCTCCTACAATGAGCAGTTCTTC
>TRBV2|TRBD1|.|TRBJ2-3
CASERQGAAEDTQYF
TGTGCCAGCGAAAGACAGGGGGCTGCTGAAGATACGCAGTATTTT
>TRBV6-5|.|.|TRBJ2-6
CASSYSGGTGANVLTF
TGTGCCAGCAGTTACTCTGGGGGGACCGGGGCCAACGTCCTGACTTTC
>TRBV19|TRBD1|.|TRBJ1-1
CASSNRRTGNTEAFF
TGTGCCAGTAGTAACCGACGGACAGGGAACACTGAAGCTTTCTTT
>TRBV15|.|.|TRBJ2-5
CATSRDPRRLETQYF
TGTGCCACCAGCAGAGATCCCCGCAGGCTGGAGACCCAGTACTTC
>TRBV28|.|.|TRBJ2-7
CASSTSPSSYEQYF
TGTGCCAGCAGTACTAGCCCCAGCTCCTACGAGCAGTACTTC
>TRBV7-7|.|.|TRBJ2-1
CASSLDLAPYNEQFF
TGTGCCAGCAGCTTAGATCTAGCCCCGTACAATGAGCAGTTCTTC
>TRBV30|TRBD2|.|TRBJ2-5
CAWSVGLVETQYF
TGTGCCTGGAGTGTTGGACTAGTTGAGACCCAGTACTTC
>TRBV7-2|TRBD2|.|TRBJ2-7
CASSLSGGTLYEQYF
TGTGCCAGCAGCCTAAGCGGGGGGACCCTCTACGAGCAGTACTTC
>TRBV3-1/TRBV3-2|.|.|TRBJ1-1
CASSQQGEAFF
TGTGCCAGCAGCCAGCAGGGGGAAGCTTTCTTT
>TRBV28|TRBD1|once|TRBJ1-6
CASSLRDRGDSPLHF
TGTGCCAGCAGTTTACGCGACAGGGGGGATTCACCCCTCCACTTT
>TRBV28|TRBD1|.|TRBJ1-4
CASSLGTGGDEKLFF
TGTGCCAGCAGTTTAGGGACAGGGGGAGACGAAAAACTGTTTTTT
>TRBV7-9|.|.|TRBJ2-1
CASSRRGLPSYNEQFF
TGTGCCAGCAGCCGCCGGGGACTCCCGAGTTACAATGAGCAGTTCTTC
>TRBV19|.|.|TRBJ1-2
CASSIRGTGYTF
TGTGCCAGTAGTATAAGAGGGACAGGCTACACCTTC
>TRBV7-9|TRBD1|.|TRBJ1-2
CASSTSGGTKAKGGYTF
TGTGCCAGCAGCACATCAGGGGGGACCAAGGCCAAAGGTGGCTACACCTTC
>TRBV30|.|.|TRBJ2-3
CAWTRGDSTDTQYF
TGTGCCTGGACCCGCGGGGACAGCACAGATACGCAGTATTTT
>TRBV6-5|TRBD2|few|TRBJ2-3
CASSYLMAGVTDTQYF
TGTGCCAGCAGCTACCTGATGGCGGGGGTGACAGATACGCAGTATTTT
>TRBV28|TRBD1|.|TRBJ1-4
CASSSLWDSLEKLFF
TGTGCCAGCAGCAGCCTGTGGGACAGTCTTGAAAAACTGTTTTTT
>TRBV28|.|.|TRBJ1-5
CASSLVQGHNQPQHF
TGTGCCAGCAGTTTGGTCCAGGGCCACAATCAGCCCCAGCATTTT
>TRBV7-9|TRBD2|.|TRBJ2-1
CASSLGSLAGYNEQFF
TGTGCCAGCAGCTTGGGGAGTCTAGCGGGGTACAATGAGCAGTTCTTC
>TRBV25-1|.|few|TRBJ1-3
CASSAQGPTGNTIYF
TGTGCCAGCAGTGCCCAGGGGCCGACTGGAAACACCATATATTTT
>TRBV7-8|.|few|TRBJ1-2
CASSTSTGYYGYTF
TGTGCCAGCAGCACAAGTACCGGGTACTATGGCTACACCTTC
>TRBV3-1/TRBV3-2|.|.|TRBJ2-1
CASSHSGAYNEQFF
TGTGCCAGCAGCCACTCAGGGGCCTACAATGAGCAGTTCTTC
>TRBV6-5|TRBD2|.|TRBJ2-1
CASSYSSGRNRDEQFF
TGTGCCAGCAGTTACTCGAGCGGGAGAAATAGGGATGAGCAGTTCTTC
>TRBV19|TRBD2|.|TRBJ2-2
CASSFLAGANTGELFF
TGTGCCAGTAGTTTCCTAGCGGGGGCGAACACCGGGGAGCTGTTTTTT
>TRBV2|.|.|TRBJ2-3
CASTTRLTDTQYF
TGTGCCAGCACCACGAGACTCACAGATACGCAGTATTTT
>TRBV3-1/TRBV3-2|.|.|TRBJ2-3
CASSLAALDTQYF
TGTGCCAGCAGCCTGGCCGCTTTGGATACGCAGTATTTT
>TRBV24-1|.|.|TRBJ1-2
CATSQQGVYGYTF
TGTGCCACCAGCCAACAGGGTGTCTATGGCTACACCTTC
>TRBV4-3|.|once|TRBJ1-6
CASSANRNSPLHF
TGCGCCAGCAGCGCGAACCGGAATTCACCCCTCCACTTT
>TRBV2|.|.|TRBJ1-5
CASRSGNQPQHF
TGTGCCAGCAGGTCGGGGAATCAGCCCCAGCATTTT
>TRBV3-1/TRBV3-2|.|.|TRBJ1-4
CASSQGQALNEKLFF
TGTGCCAGCAGCCAAGGACAGGCCCTAAATGAAAAACTGTTTTTT
>TRBV6-5|.|.|TRBJ1-5
CASRYNRDQPQHF
TGTGCCAGCAGATACAACAGGGATCAGCCCCAGCATTTT
>TRBV19|.|.|TRBJ1-1
CASSPRGGNTEAFF
TGTGCCAGTAGTCCCCGGGGAGGAAACACTGAAGCTTTCTTT
>TRBV6-9|TRBD1|.|TRBJ1-2
CASSYPLDRGPANYGYTF
TGTGCCAGCAGTTATCCCCTCGACAGGGGGCCAGCTAACTATGGCTACACCTTC
>TRBV5-1|.|.|TRBJ2-6
CASSASGPRANVLTF
TGCGCCAGCAGCGCCTCAGGGCCCAGGGCCAACGTCCTGACTTTC
>TRBV2|TRBD1|.|TRBJ1-5
CASRDRVAEQPQHF
TGTGCAAGCAGGGACAGGGTGGCGGAGCAGCCCCAGCATTTT
>TRBV7-2|TRBD1|.|TRBJ1-3
CASSLTGGDGNTIYF
TGTGCCAGCAGCCTGACAGGGGGCGATGGAAACACCATATATTTT
>TRBV6-5|.|.|TRBJ1-1
CASRSGEPEAFF
TGTGCCAGCAGGTCAGGGGAGCCTGAAGCTTTCTTT
>TRBV30|.|.|TRBJ1-3
CAWSVLGGGSGNTIYF
TGTGCCTGGAGTGTACTGGGGGGGGGCTCTGGAAACACCATATATTTT
>TRBV7-3|TRBD2|.|TRBJ2-3
CASSPGLAGGTDTQYF
TGTGCCAGCAGCCCCGGGCTAGCGGGCGGCACAGATACGCAGTATTTT
>TRBV28|.|many|TRBJ2-7
CASSLAGTTSYEQYF
TGTGCCAGCAGTTTAGCCGGGACAACCTCCTACGAGCAGTACTTC
>TRBV29-1|.|.|TRBJ2-7
CSVGRGREGFEQYF
TGCAGCGTTGGGAGGGGCAGGGAAGGTTTCGAGCAGTACTTC
>TRBV5-6|.|.|TRBJ2-1
CASSNPPDSSYNEQFF
TGTGCCAGCAGCAACCCCCCGGACAGCTCCTACAATGAGCAGTTCTTC
>TRBV10-2|.|.|TRBJ1-5
CASSERTAQPQHF
TGCGCCAGCAGTGAAAGGACAGCGCAGCCCCAGCATTTT
>TRBV29-1|TRBD1|.|TRBJ1-2
CSVESDRAGYTF
TGCAGCGTTGAGTCAGACAGGGCGGGCTACACCTTC
>TRBV4-3|TRBD2|.|TRBJ2-1
CASSQVEGLVDNEQFF
TGCGCCAGCAGCCAAGTCGAAGGACTAGTCGACAATGAGCAGTTCTTC
>TRBV6-2/TRBV6-3|.|.|TRBJ1-2
CASSYSRGVVSGYTF
TGTGCCAGCAGTTATTCTCGGGGAGTCGTTAGCGGCTACACCTTC
>TRBV9|.|.|TRBJ1-3
CASSVYQGMDGGNTIYF
TGTGCCAGCAGCGTATATCAGGGGATGGACGGAGGAAACACCATATATTTT
>TRBV11-3|TRBD1|.|TRBJ1-1
CASSTPSTGTGYAFF
TGTGCCAGCAGCACACCCTCCACCGGGACAGGGTACGCTTTCTTT
>TRBV7-2|TRBD1|.|TRBJ1-6
CASSSTGPNSPLHF
TGTGCCAGCAGCTCGACAGGGCCTAATTCACCCCTCCACTTT
>TRBV4-3|.|.|TRBJ1-6
CASSQDEVTGSPLHF
TGCGCCAGCAGCCAAGACGAGGTAACCGGTTCACCCCTCCACTTT
>TRBV4-3|TRBD1|.|TRBJ1-3
CASSPYGTGVGNTIYF
TGCGCCAGCAGCCCTTACGGGACAGGGGTTGGAAACACCATATATTTT